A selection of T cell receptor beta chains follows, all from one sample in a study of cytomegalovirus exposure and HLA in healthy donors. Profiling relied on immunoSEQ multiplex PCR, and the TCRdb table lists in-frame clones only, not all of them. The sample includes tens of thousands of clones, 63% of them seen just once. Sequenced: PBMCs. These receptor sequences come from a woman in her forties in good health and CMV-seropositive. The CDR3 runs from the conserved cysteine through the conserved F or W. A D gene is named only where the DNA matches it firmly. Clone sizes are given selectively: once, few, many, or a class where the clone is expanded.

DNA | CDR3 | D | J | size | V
TGTGCCAGCAGTTACGGGGGACAGTACTATGGCTACACCTTC | CASSYGGQYYGYTF | TRBD1 | TRBJ1-2 | once | TRBV28
TGTGCCAGCAGCCCAATAGCAGGGGACGGCTACACCTTC | CASSPIAGDGYTF | . | TRBJ1-2 | . | TRBV7-2
TGTGCCAGCAGCCCGCTCCCCGGGACAGGGATGTATAGCAATCAGCCCCAGCATTTT | CASSPLPGTGMYSNQPQHF | TRBD1 | TRBJ1-5 | few | TRBV27
TGCAGCGTTGAAGACAACAGAGACAATGAGCAGTTCTTC | CSVEDNRDNEQFF | . | TRBJ2-1 | few | TRBV29-1
TGTGCCAGCAGCAGACAGGCTGGGGAGACCCAGTACTTC | CASSRQAGETQYF | . | TRBJ2-5 | few | TRBV6-4
TGTGCCAGCAGCTCCAACAGGGGGGTGAACACTGAAGCTTTCTTT | CASSSNRGVNTEAFF | TRBD1 | TRBJ1-1 | . | TRBV11-2
TGTGCCAGTTCGGACTCTTACAATGAGCAGTTCTTC | CASSDSYNEQFF | . | TRBJ2-1 | once | TRBV19
TGTGCCAGCACCGGGACAGGGGATGGCTACACCTTC | CASTGTGDGYTF | TRBD1 | TRBJ1-2 | . | TRBV2
TGTGCCAGCAGTTTTGGGTCGGGTGGCGGGATCTACGAGCAGTACTTC | CASSFGSGGGIYEQYF | . | TRBJ2-7 | . | TRBV27
TGTGCCAGCAGCGCGACAGGGGGGAACACTGAAGCTTTCTTT | CASSATGGNTEAFF | TRBD1 | TRBJ1-1 | . | TRBV13
TGTGCCAGCAGTTTGCACGCCGGGGAGCAGTACTTC | CASSLHAGEQYF | . | TRBJ2-7 | . | TRBV28
TGTGCCAGCAGCCTACGGGGGATTGGGGAAAAACTGTTTTTT | CASSLRGIGEKLFF | . | TRBJ1-4 | . | TRBV6-5
TGCGCCAGCAGCCAAGTGCAGGGGGCCTACGAGCAGTACTTC | CASSQVQGAYEQYF | TRBD1 | TRBJ2-7 | . | TRBV4-1
TGTGCCAGTAGTTTGTCGAGCGGGGGCTCCTACGAGCAGTACTTC | CASSLSSGGSYEQYF | TRBD2 | TRBJ2-7 | . | TRBV19
TGTGCCAGCAGTTTAGACAGGGACAATGAAAAACTGTTTTTT | CASSLDRDNEKLFF | TRBD1 | TRBJ1-4 | . | TRBV28
TGTGCCAGCAGCTTGGTTGGACAGGTCTATGGCTACACCTTC | CASSLVGQVYGYTF | TRBD1 | TRBJ1-2 | . | TRBV5-6
TGTGCCAGCAGCCTCCCGGACTCCGGCCTTAATGAGCAGTTCTTC | CASSLPDSGLNEQFF | . | TRBJ2-1 | . | TRBV9
TGTGCCAGCCACCGGACTAGCGGATACGAGCAGTACTTC | CASHRTSGYEQYF | TRBD2 | TRBJ2-7 | . | TRBV6-5
TGTGCCAGTAGCCGATTAGGAGAGAACACTGAAGCTTTCTTT | CASSRLGENTEAFF | . | TRBJ1-1 | . | TRBV19
TGTGCCAGCAGTCGTCCGGGACAGGGGAATGAGCAGTTCTTC | CASSRPGQGNEQFF | TRBD1 | TRBJ2-1 | few | TRBV6-5